These T cell receptor beta chains were read from a single sample in a study of blood T cells in healthy people across ages. TCRdb ran MiXCR on the 5' RACE reads and lists one entry per CDR3 protein. This sample has more than 750,000 distinct CDR3 sequences, with under 35% found just once. These records were also assigned to another study, of T cells of mothers and their children.

Sequenced material: blood. These receptor sequences come from a woman in her thirties or forties in good health. CDR3s include the opening cysteine and the closing phenylalanine or tryptophan. The listing skips clone size in some rows; elsewhere it reads once, few, many or a size class.

size: NA; V: TRBV28; CDR3: CASSEPGTHNYEQYF
size: NA; V: TRBV5-1; CDR3: CASSLAGQQGQPQHF
size: NA; V: TRBV15; CDR3: CATSRDGGGSGNTIYF
size: NA; V: TRBV2; CDR3: CASSATGIGSNQPRHF
size: NA; V: TRBV11-2; CDR3: CASSPGYTNEQYF
size: NA; V: TRBV7-9; CDR3: CASRGGGPTGEYF
size: once; V: TRBV4-3; CDR3: CASSRTTTGGIYGYTF
size: many; V: TRBV20-1; CDR3: CSARSRDRGNLNTEAFF
size: many; V: TRBV7-2; CDR3: CASSLALEAAYEQYF
size: NA; V: TRBV3-1; CDR3: CASSPWTGPNYGYTF
size: NA; V: TRBV20-1; CDR3: CSARAHYRGFYQPQHF
size: many; V: TRBV28; CDR3: CASSWGGGGIETQYF